This T cell receptor (beta chain) is drawn from a study of beta chain features in type 1 diabetes. Across the study: Summed over all samples, the examined sorted cells came to more than 85 million.

Every bit of the isolated RNA underwent reverse transcription, so sequencing read expressed TCRB transcripts. Regulatory, naive and central memory T cell samples averaged around 3.6 million reads. The method was immunoSEQ multiplex PCR; TCRdb's version includes in-frame clones alone and lacks a portion of them. This table has hundreds of thousands of clones, 13% to 15% appearing once. CDR1 SGDLS and CDR2 YYNGEE come from the germline V gene. This CDR3 contains 14 residues. V was cut by 0 bases and J by 1 base, with 7 bases left in between. This receptor was identified in a man aged 30-40 years in good health. This chain links TRBV9 with TRBJ1-1; D gene unclear. Source material: central memory CD4+ T cells from blood. CDR3 protein: CASSVEDRNTEAFF. The CDR3 DNA is TGTGCCAGCAGCGTAGAGGACCGGAACACTGAAGCTTTCTTT.